The next 3 T cell receptor beta chains were all read from a single sample in a study of blood T cell repertoires in COVID-19. Data came from immunoSEQ multiplex PCR; TCRdb stores just in-frame clones and leaves some out. Among 300,000 to 400,000 clones listed, 85% to 90% were seen once. Sequencing used peripheral blood. The receptor source for this set is a woman aged 65 to 85 with COVID-19, enrolled during active disease.

The count of this clone is one. The rearrangement links TRBV24-1 to TRBJ1-2; TRBD1 is a possible D gene (5 bases). Germline V CDR1 and CDR2: KGHDR, SFDVKD. The CDR3 loop spans 14 amino acids. V lost 4 bases and J lost 6, with 14 bases in between. CDR3 sequence: CATSDPRGGDGYTF. Written as DNA, the CDR3 is TGTGCCACCAGTGACCCCCGCGGGGGGGATGGCTACACCTTC.

This chain uses TRBV7-9 with TRBJ1-5, with D possibly matching TRBD1 (6 bases). The CDR3 runs to 16 residues. Between the trimmed V and J ends, which lost 5 bases and 5 bases, there was a span of 19 bases. CDR1 is SEHNR and CDR2 is FQNEAQ in the germline V gene (reference sequence). CDR3 DNA sequence: TGTGCCAGCAGCCGCGAGGGCAACAGGGCTTATCAGCCCCAGCATTTT. Protein sequence: CASSREGNRAYQPQHF.

The chain uses TRBV2 and TRBJ1-4, with D possibly being TRBD1 (5 bases). CDR3 length: 14 residues. V shed 4 bases and J shed 6 bases, with 12 bases lying between them. Germline CDR1 is SNHLY and CDR2 is FYNNEI. The CDR3 DNA sequence: TGTGCCAGCAGTGTTATGGGGGGGGATGAAAAACTGTTTTTT. Its translation: CASSVMGGDEKLFF.